These T cell receptor beta chains were read from a single sample in a study of blood T cell repertoires in COVID-19. Sequenced by immunoSEQ multiplex PCR; TCRdb stores in-frame clones only, minus some. The sample records hundreds of thousands of clones, roughly 88% being singletons. Material: peripheral blood. The receptors stem from a man between 18 and 29 years old with active or convalescent COVID-19. The CDR3 runs from the conserved cysteine through the conserved F or W. The order of the fields is J gene, D gene, CDR3 length, clone size, V gene, CDR3 protein, CDR3 DNA. The D gene is left open where the match is weak. Part of the rows lack a size; the others show once, few, many or a class for expanded clones.

J: TRBJ1-1; D: -; length: 10; size: -; V: TRBV2; CDR3: CASSLTEAFF; DNA: TGTGCCAGCTCCCTCACTGAAGCTTTCTTT
J: TRBJ2-7; D: TRBD1; length: 14; size: -; V: TRBV7-2; CDR3: CASSKQGAWYEQYF; DNA: TGTGCCAGCTCCAAACAGGGGGCCTGGTACGAGCAGTACTTC
J: TRBJ2-2; D: -; length: 16; size: few; V: TRBV5-6; CDR3: CASSLAFGPSVGELFF; DNA: TGTGCCAGCAGCTTGGCCTTTGGTCCGTCAGTCGGGGAGCTGTTTTTT
J: TRBJ1-2; D: -; length: 15; size: -; V: TRBV19; CDR3: CASSMRDWISYGYTF; DNA: TGTGCCAGTAGTATGCGAGACTGGATTTCTTATGGCTACACCTTC
J: TRBJ2-7; D: TRBD2; length: 15; size: -; V: TRBV5-6; CDR3: CASSLYGLAGGEQYF; DNA: TGTGCCAGCAGCTTGTACGGTCTAGCGGGGGGCGAGCAGTACTTC
J: TRBJ1-1; D: TRBD1; length: 18; size: -; V: TRBV27; CDR3: CASSLSFIPFDRADIAFF; DNA: TGTGCCAGCAGTTTATCCTTCATCCCCTTTGACAGGGCCGATATAGCTTTCTTT
J: TRBJ2-3; D: -; length: 13; size: -; V: TRBV7-2; CDR3: CASSLGWRDTQYF; DNA: TGTGCCAGCAGCTTAGGATGGCGGGATACGCAGTATTTT
J: TRBJ2-3; D: TRBD2; length: 19; size: once; V: TRBV9; CDR3: CASSQGGVAGGHSTDTQYF; DNA: TGTGCCAGCAGCCAAGGAGGGGTAGCGGGGGGCCATAGCACAGATACGCAGTATTTT
J: TRBJ2-5; D: TRBD1; length: 17; size: -; V: TRBV9; CDR3: CASSPDFQGAAGETQYF; DNA: TGTGCCAGCAGCCCTGATTTTCAGGGGGCAGCAGGGGAGACCCAGTACTTC
J: TRBJ1-3; D: -; length: 15; size: -; V: TRBV6-4; CDR3: CASSFRERSGNTIYF; DNA: TGTGCCAGCAGTTTTAGGGAGCGCTCTGGAAACACCATATATTTT
J: TRBJ2-7; D: TRBD1; length: 16; size: -; V: TRBV9; CDR3: CASSVESDDRGYEQYF; DNA: TGTGCCAGCAGCGTAGAGAGTGATGACAGGGGATACGAGCAGTACTTC
J: TRBJ1-3; D: -; length: 16; size: -; V: TRBV7-6; CDR3: CASSLGSAVSGNTIYF; DNA: TGTGCCAGCAGCTTAGGGAGCGCTGTCTCTGGAAACACCATATATTTT
J: TRBJ2-7; D: TRBD1; length: 14; size: -; V: TRBV5-1; CDR3: CASSRQGFPYEQYF; DNA: TGCGCCAGCAGCAGACAGGGATTCCCCTACGAGCAGTACTTC
J: TRBJ1-2; D: TRBD1; length: 16; size: -; V: TRBV5-6; CDR3: CASSPDRGGGTYGYTF; DNA: TGTGCCAGCAGCCCGGACAGGGGGGGAGGAACCTATGGCTACACCTTC
J: TRBJ2-5; D: -; length: 14; size: -; V: TRBV5-1; CDR3: CASSLGDIQETQYF; DNA: TGCGCCAGCAGCTTGGGGGACATCCAAGAGACCCAGTACTTC
J: TRBJ2-2; D: -; length: 12; size: -; V: TRBV9; CDR3: CASVGSTRELFF; DNA: TGTGCCAGCGTCGGGTCCACCCGGGAGCTGTTTTTT
J: TRBJ1-2; D: -; length: 14; size: -; V: TRBV7-8; CDR3: CASSLDRIGYGYTF; DNA: TGTGCCAGCAGCCTCGACAGGATCGGCTATGGCTACACCTTC
J: TRBJ2-1; D: -; length: 13; size: once; V: TRBV4-1; CDR3: CASRGLTYNEQFF; DNA: TGCGCCAGCCGGGGATTGACCTACAATGAGCAGTTCTTC
J: TRBJ1-2; D: -; length: 16; size: -; V: TRBV7-2; CDR3: CASSPEGDYAYYGYTF; DNA: TGTGCCAGCAGTCCCGAGGGGGACTACGCTTACTATGGCTACACCTTC
J: TRBJ2-3; D: -; length: 16; size: -; V: TRBV5-1; CDR3: CAGDSFVGGRTDTQYF; DNA: TGCGCCGGGGACTCCTTTGTTGGAGGTCGAACAGATACGCAGTATTTT
J: TRBJ2-1; D: -; length: 13; size: -; V: TRBV12-3/TRBV12-4; CDR3: CASSPTGVNEQFF; DNA: TGTGCCAGCAGTCCGACAGGCGTCAATGAGCAGTTCTTC
J: TRBJ1-2; D: TRBD1; length: 17; size: -; V: TRBV27; CDR3: CASSSYRGRLLDYGYTF; DNA: TGTGCCAGCAGCTCATACAGGGGGCGGCTTTTGGACTATGGCTACACCTTC
J: TRBJ1-3; D: -; length: 17; size: -; V: TRBV27; CDR3: CASSLSSLRISGNTIYF; DNA: TGTGCCAGCAGTTTATCGAGTCTGAGAATCTCTGGAAACACCATATATTTT
J: TRBJ1-5; D: -; length: 15; size: -; V: TRBV10-3; CDR3: CAISESVGGNQPQHF; DNA: TGTGCCATCAGTGAGTCAGTAGGGGGCAATCAGCCCCAGCATTTT
J: TRBJ1-2; D: -; length: 14; size: -; V: TRBV3-1/TRBV3-2; CDR3: CASSQHHRQYGYTF; DNA: TGTGCCAGCAGCCAGCACCATAGACAGTATGGCTACACCTTC
J: TRBJ1-4; D: TRBD1; length: 12; size: -; V: TRBV29-1; CDR3: CSARDSREKLFF; DNA: TGCAGCGCACGGGACAGTAGAGAAAAACTGTTTTTT
J: TRBJ1-1; D: TRBD1; length: 12; size: -; V: TRBV29-1; CDR3: CSVWTGSTEAFF; DNA: TGCAGCGTTTGGACAGGGTCCACTGAAGCTTTCTTT
J: TRBJ1-2; D: -; length: 14; size: -; V: TRBV5-1; CDR3: CASSLAEGVSGYTF; DNA: TGCGCCAGCAGCTTGGCCGAGGGGGTTAGCGGCTACACCTTC
J: TRBJ2-3; D: TRBD2; length: 14; size: -; V: TRBV5-1; CDR3: CASSLGTSADTQYF; DNA: TGCGCCAGCAGCTTGGGGACTAGTGCAGATACGCAGTATTTT
J: TRBJ1-1; D: -; length: 12; size: -; V: TRBV6-5; CDR3: CASRGSNTEAFF; DNA: TGTGCCAGCCGAGGGTCGAACACTGAAGCTTTCTTT
J: TRBJ2-3; D: TRBD2; length: 18; size: -; V: TRBV5-1; CDR3: CASSLGTSGGAKDDTQYF; DNA: TGCGCCAGCAGCTTGGGGACTAGCGGGGGGGCCAAGGACGATACGCAGTATTTT
J: TRBJ1-5; D: -; length: 16; size: -; V: TRBV3-1/TRBV3-2; CDR3: CASSQRGGDGNQPQHF; DNA: TGTGCCAGCAGCCAGAGGGGAGGGGATGGCAATCAGCCCCAGCATTTT
J: TRBJ1-1; D: -; length: 13; size: -; V: TRBV12-3/TRBV12-4; CDR3: CASSLGRITEAFF; DNA: TGTGCCAGCAGTTTGGGGCGAATAACAGAAGCTTTCTTT
J: TRBJ1-2; D: -; length: 16; size: -; V: TRBV3-1/TRBV3-2; CDR3: CASSQDRGHTNYGYTF; DNA: TGTGCCAGCAGCCAAGATAGAGGACACACTAACTATGGCTACACCTTC
J: TRBJ1-6; D: -; length: 13; size: -; V: TRBV19; CDR3: CASSSISNSPLHF; DNA: TGTGCCAGTTCTTCAATTAGTAATTCACCCCTCCACTTT
J: TRBJ1-1; D: -; length: 13; size: -; V: TRBV2; CDR3: CASSEVRNTEAFF; DNA: TGTGCCAGCAGTGAGGTCAGAAACACTGAAGCTTTCTTT
J: TRBJ1-3; D: -; length: 13; size: -; V: TRBV19; CDR3: CAGQKGTGNTIYF; DNA: TGTGCCGGACAAAAGGGGACTGGAAACACCATATATTTT
J: TRBJ1-2; D: -; length: 13; size: -; V: TRBV11-3; CDR3: CASSSLEGQGYTF; DNA: TGTGCCAGCAGCTCCCTTGAGGGTCAAGGCTACACCTTC
J: TRBJ1-4; D: TRBD1; length: 15; size: few; V: TRBV2; CDR3: CASGRTGGAREKLFF; DNA: TGTGCCAGCGGGCGGACAGGGGGCGCCCGTGAAAAACTGTTTTTT
J: TRBJ2-2; D: TRBD1; length: 16; size: once; V: TRBV6-1; CDR3: CASSESQGAYLVELFF; DNA: TGTGCCAGCAGTGAGTCCCAGGGGGCTTATTTGGTGGAGCTGTTTTTT
J: TRBJ1-6; D: TRBD1; length: 16; size: -; V: TRBV5-6; CDR3: CASSFRQGVFNSPLHF; DNA: TGTGCCAGCAGCTTCAGACAGGGGGTGTTTAATTCACCCCTCCACTTT
J: TRBJ2-2; D: -; length: 11; size: -; V: TRBV5-1; CDR3: CASKQTGELFF; DNA: TGCGCCAGCAAACAGACCGGGGAGCTGTTTTTT
J: TRBJ1-1; D: TRBD1; length: 14; size: -; V: TRBV4-2; CDR3: CASSQGGQGARAFF; DNA: TGTGCCAGCAGCCAAGGGGGACAGGGGGCGCGAGCTTTCTTT
J: TRBJ1-1; D: -; length: 14; size: -; V: TRBV6-4; CDR3: CASSDSVPKNEAFF; DNA: TGTGCCAGCAGTGACTCGGTTCCTAAAAATGAAGCTTTCTTT
J: TRBJ1-3; D: -; length: 18; size: -; V: TRBV5-1; CDR3: CASSRDPGLQSSGNTIYF; DNA: TGCGCCAGCAGCCGAGATCCCGGACTTCAGAGCTCTGGAAACACCATATATTTT
J: TRBJ2-1; D: TRBD1; length: 15; size: few; V: TRBV7-6; CDR3: CASSPGTGKGNEQFF; DNA: TGTGCCAGCAGCCCCGGGACAGGGAAAGGCAATGAGCAGTTCTTC
J: TRBJ2-2; D: -; length: 11; size: -; V: TRBV7-3; CDR3: CASRETGELFF; DNA: TGTGCCAGCAGGGAGACCGGGGAGCTGTTTTTT
J: TRBJ1-2; D: -; length: 15; size: -; V: TRBV5-1; CDR3: CASSVRDIPAYGYTF; DNA: TGCGCCAGCAGCGTCCGGGACATCCCTGCGTATGGCTACACCTTC